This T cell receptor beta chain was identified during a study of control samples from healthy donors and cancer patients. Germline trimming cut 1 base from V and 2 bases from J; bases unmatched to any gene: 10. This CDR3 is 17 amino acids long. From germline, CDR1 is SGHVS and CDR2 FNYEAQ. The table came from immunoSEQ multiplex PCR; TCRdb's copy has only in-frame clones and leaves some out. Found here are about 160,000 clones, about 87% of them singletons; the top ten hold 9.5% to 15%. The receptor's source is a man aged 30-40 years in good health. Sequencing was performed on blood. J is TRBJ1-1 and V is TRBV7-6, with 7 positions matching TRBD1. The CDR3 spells CASSLGPQGGSNTEAFF. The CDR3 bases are TGTGCCAGCAGCTTAGGGCCTCAGGGGGGCTCTAACACTGAAGCTTTCTTT.